This paragraph reports one T cell receptor beta chain. The target antigen is unknown. This specimen comes from a study of T cell responses to AZD1222 COVID-19 vaccine. On the study more broadly: Second-dose intervals of approximately 4 or approximately 12 weeks were pooled.

Here immunoSEQ multiplex PCR was the method, and the copy in TCRdb shows in-frame clones only, minus some. Here the sample spans 150,000 to 200,000 clones, roughly 87% being singletons. Per the germline V gene, CDR1 is MGHRA and CDR2 is YSYEKL. The V end lost 0 bases, the J end lost 5 bases, and 2 bases lay between the germline ends. This CDR3 region has 12 residues. Study-wide points: Unmutated variant regions are reportedly targeted by nearly half of spike-specific TCRs. Regions 160-218 and 743-854 dominated among vaccine-associated CD4 TCRs spanning spike. The donor group comprised mostly white British people and more females; the analysis possibly underestimated clonal diversity.

V is TRBV4-1 and J is TRBJ2-1; D unresolved. The source is an adult in good health. The specimen comprised peripheral blood, sampled on day 0 of AZD1222 vaccination. CDR3 sequence reads: CASSQDNNEQFF. The CDR3 nucleotides are TGCGCCAGCAGCCAAGATAACAATGAGCAGTTCTTC.